This TCR beta chain was profiled in a study of T and B cells in COVID-19 patients. This clonotype was detected only a few times. Blood genomic DNA input for TRB amplification was 250-500 ng. V was trimmed by 3 bases and J by 4 bases, leaving 9 bases between them. The CDR3 has 13 amino acids. From germline, CDR1 is MNHNS and CDR2 SASEGT. Multiplex PCR with BIOMED2 TRB-A/B primer pools amplified TRB rearrangements. TCRdb used MiXCR to reprocess the multiplex PCR reads, holding one entry per CDR3 protein. The sample records approximately 17,000 distinct CDR3 sequences, 25% to 35% being singletons. The sample was blood. The chain uses TRBV6-1 and TRBJ2-5, with a possible D match to TRBD2 (6 bases). The source of this sequence is a human donor who had recovered from COVID-19. Here the CDR3 reads CASSEAGRETQYF. The CDR3 region has the DNA TGTGCCAGCAGTGAGGCGGGAAGAGAGACCCAGTACTTC.